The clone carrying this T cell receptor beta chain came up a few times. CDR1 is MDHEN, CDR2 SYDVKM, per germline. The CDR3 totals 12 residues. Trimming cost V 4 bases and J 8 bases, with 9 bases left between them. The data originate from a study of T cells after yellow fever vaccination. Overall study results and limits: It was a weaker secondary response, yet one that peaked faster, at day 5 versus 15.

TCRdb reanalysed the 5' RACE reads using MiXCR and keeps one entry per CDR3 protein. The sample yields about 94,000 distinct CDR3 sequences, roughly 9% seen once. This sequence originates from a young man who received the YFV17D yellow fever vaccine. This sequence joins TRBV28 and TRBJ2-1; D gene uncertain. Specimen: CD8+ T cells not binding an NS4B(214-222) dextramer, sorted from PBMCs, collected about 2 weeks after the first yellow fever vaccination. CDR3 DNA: TGTGCCAGCAGTTCTGGCTGGGATGAGCAGTTCTTC. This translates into CASSSGWDEQFF.